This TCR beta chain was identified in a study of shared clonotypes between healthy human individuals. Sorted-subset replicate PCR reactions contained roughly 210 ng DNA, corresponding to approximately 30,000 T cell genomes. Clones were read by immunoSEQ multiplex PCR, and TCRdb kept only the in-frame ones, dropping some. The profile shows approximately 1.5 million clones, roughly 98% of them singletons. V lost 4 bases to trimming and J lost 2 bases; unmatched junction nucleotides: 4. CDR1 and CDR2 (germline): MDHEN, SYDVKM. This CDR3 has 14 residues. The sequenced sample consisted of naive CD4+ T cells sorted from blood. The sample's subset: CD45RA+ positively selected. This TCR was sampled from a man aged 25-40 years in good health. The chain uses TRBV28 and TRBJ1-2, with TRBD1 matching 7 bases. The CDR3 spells CASSSMTGNYGYTF. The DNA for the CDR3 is TGTGCCAGCAGTTCTATGACAGGGAACTATGGCTACACCTTC.